The 21 T cell receptor beta chains listed next were all sequenced from one sample in a study of blood T cell repertoires in COVID-19. TCRdb keeps only in-frame clones here, not all; method: immunoSEQ multiplex PCR. The sample carries some 180,000 clones, roughly 78% recorded once. The specimen sequenced was peripheral blood. Receptors were obtained from a woman older than 75 with active or convalescent COVID-19.

This clone occurred a few times. The genes are TRBV28 and TRBJ1-4; 9 nucleotides align to TRBD1. CDR3 length: 14 amino acids. V lost 3 bases and J lost 7; bases outside the gene matches: 3. Germline CDR1 is MDHEN and CDR2 is SYDVKM. CDR3 region: CASSFWTGVEKLFF. The CDR3, as DNA: TGTGCCAGCAGTTTCTGGACAGGGGTTGAAAAACTGTTTTTT.

In its sample, this clone was seen a few times. The rearrangement links TRBV5-1 to TRBJ2-2; 9 nucleotides line up with TRBD1. Germline V gene lookup returns CDR1 SGHRS and CDR2 YFSETQ. V lost 3 bases and J lost 3; bases outside the gene matches: 12. This CDR3 has 18 amino acids. The DNA of the CDR3 is TGCGCCAGCAGCTCCCGTAACAGGGGGCAAGGCGACACCGGGGAGCTGTTTTTT. This codes for CASSSRNRGQGDTGELFF.

V usage is TRBV7-9 and J usage is TRBJ1-5; TRBD1 aligns across 7 bases. CDR1 SEHNR and CDR2 FQNEAQ come from the germline V gene (reference sequence). CDR3 length: 15 residues. J gave up 0 bases and V 4 bases, and 3 bases lay outside the gene matches. The CDR3 DNA reads as TGTGCCAGCAGCTCGGACAGGAGTAGCAATCAGCCCCAGCATTTT. Its protein product is CASSSDRSSNQPQHF.

This clone came up a few times. The chain is built from TRBV7-8 and TRBJ2-5, with 9 bases that match TRBD1. Trimming cost V 5 bases and J 5 bases; bases outside gene matches: 9. The germline gives CDR1 SGHVS, CDR2 FQNEAQ. The CDR3 covers 15 residues. CDR3 coding DNA: TGTGCCAGCAGCCGTCAGACAGGGGGTTGGGAGACCCAGTACTTC. Translated, it gives CASSRQTGGWETQYF.

This clone has a handful of counts. CDR3 DNA: TGCAGCGTAGGAGAGTGGGGGGGAACCGAGCAGTACTTC. As protein: CSVGEWGGTEQYF. The gene calls are TRBV29-1 and TRBJ2-7, with 7 nucleotides matching TRBD2. Germline V gene data show CDR1 as SQVTM and CDR2 as ANQGSEA. The CDR3 runs to 13 residues. The V segment lost 6 bases and the J segment 6 bases; nucleotides outside the gene matches: 11.

The chain has TRBV7-8 and TRBJ1-4, with 10 bases aligning to TRBD1. With V trimmed by 3 bases and J by 7 bases, 8 bases remained unmatched. This CDR3 has 16 residues. Germline V gene lookup returns CDR1 SGHVS and CDR2 FQNEAQ. The CDR3, as DNA: TGTGCCAGCAGCTTTTTCGGGACAGGGGTTGGTGAAAAACTGTTTTTT. Translation: CASSFFGTGVGEKLFF. Variable domain in full (rest from reference TRBV7-8 and TRBJ1-4): GAGVSQSPRYKVAKRGQDVALRCDPISGHVSLFWYQQALGQGPEFLTYFQNEAQLDKSGLPSDRFFAERPEGSVSTLKIQRTQQEDSAVYLCASSFFGTGVGEKLFFGSGTQLSVL.

In DNA, the CDR3 is TGCGCCAGCAGCCAAGATCTTGGCAGGGAAAACTACGAGCAGTACTTC. It specifies CASSQDLGRENYEQYF. The rearrangement joins TRBV4-1 to TRBJ2-7; D is possibly TRBD1 (5 bases). The CDR3 loop spans 16 amino acids. V was cut by 0 bases and J by 3 bases, with 15 bases left in between. Per germline, CDR1 MGHRA and CDR2 YSYEKL.

The chain joins TRBV20-1 to TRBJ2-1, with unresolved D. Per the germline V gene, CDR1 is DFQATT and CDR2 is SNEGSKA (reference sequence). V was shortened by 3 bases and J by 0 bases, with 12 bases between the two germline ends. There are 15 residues in the CDR3. The CDR3 here is CSASFRRSSYNEQFF. CDR3 nucleotides: TGCAGTGCTAGTTTCAGGCGTAGCTCCTACAATGAGCAGTTCTTC.

The V and J genes are TRBV7-2 and TRBJ2-1; D gene ambiguous. Trimming removed 5 bases from V and 4 bases from J, with 9 bases in between. This CDR3 has 13 residues. Per germline, CDR1 SGHTA and CDR2 FQGNSA. CDR3 sequence: CASSITNYNEQFF. The CDR3 region has the DNA TGTGCCAGCAGCATCACTAATTACAATGAGCAGTTCTTC.

The genes are TRBV5-6 and TRBJ1-6; TRBD1 is a possible D gene (6 bases). Deletions cut 3 bases from V and 8 bases from J, with 15 bases between. From germline, CDR1 is SGHDT and CDR2 YYEEEE. This CDR3 has 15 amino acids. The CDR3 protein is CASSYSRDKDSPLHF. CDR3 DNA sequence: TGTGCCAGCAGCTATTCCCGGGACAAGGATTCACCCCTCCACTTT.

The CDR3 bases are TGTGCCACCAGTGATTATGGAGCCGGGGAGCTGTTTTTT. Translation: CATSDYGAGELFF. The chain uses TRBV24-1 and TRBJ2-2, with no clear D. Trimming shortened V by 2 bases and J by 6 bases, and 6 bases separated the two germline ends. The germline V gene has CDR1 KGHDR and CDR2 SFDVKD. The CDR3 is 13 residues long.

In its sample, this clone was seen once. The chain carries TRBV19 and TRBJ2-2; D is undetermined. V gave up 7 bases and J gave up 6 bases, with 6 bases separating them. Looked up from germline, CDR1 is LNHDA and CDR2 is SQIVND (reference sequence). This CDR3 comprises 11 residues. CDR3 sequence reads: CASNIPGELFF. The CDR3 DNA follows: TGTGCCAGTAACATCCCCGGGGAGCTGTTTTTT.

The V call is TRBV7-9, the J call TRBJ1-2, with a tentative D call TRBD1 (6 bases). From germline, CDR1 is SEHNR and CDR2 FQNEAQ (reference sequence). Trimming took off 3 bases at V and 6 bases at J, with 14 bases between the two ends. The CDR3 has 14 residues. The CDR3 loop reads CASSFKSGGNGYTF. The DNA for the CDR3 is TGTGCCAGCAGCTTCAAGTCGGGGGGCAATGGCTACACCTTC.

The chain links TRBV19 to TRBJ1-2; TRBD1 might be the D (5 bases). This CDR3 contains 14 residues. CDR1 and CDR2 from the germline V gene are LNHDA and SQIVND (reference sequence). V was cut by 9 bases and J by 4 bases, with 18 bases left in between. CDR3 amino acids: CASRAAGRVYGYTF. The CDR3 DNA reads as TGTGCCAGCCGGGCCGCGGGGCGGGTCTATGGCTACACCTTC.

This clone came up a few times. The J gene is TRBJ2-7, the V gene TRBV6-5; 9 bases line up with TRBD1. CDR1 MNHEY and CDR2 SVGAGI come from the germline V gene. The CDR3 runs to 15 residues. After removal of 5 bases from V and 3 bases from J, the junction contained 8 bases not matched to a gene. The CDR3 region is CASSLTTGGGYEQYF. CDR3 coding DNA: TGTGCCAGCAGTCTCACGACAGGGGGGGGCTACGAGCAGTACTTC.

Concerning this clone itself: The CDR3 carries no conserved terminal phenylalanine or tryptophan, so it likely arises from a read error. No DNA is shown, since the ends of the CDR3 on it are uncertain; the CDR3 is the one TCRdb lists. The V and J genes are TRBV10-1 and TRBJ1-4; the DNA was not compared with TRBD1, the D call given in the table. The CDR3 sequence runs 10 residues, both termini included. Germline lookup yields CDR1 WNHNN and CDR2 SYGVQD (reference sequence). CDR3 sequence reads: CASPRDRGRD.

A single count supports this clone. The rearrangement links TRBV5-6 to TRBJ1-5; D might be TRBD1 (5 bases). This CDR3 is 15 amino acids long. V was cut by 4 bases and J by 4 bases, with 15 bases left in between. CDR1 and CDR2 from the germline V gene are SGHDT and YYEEEE. For the CDR3, the DNA is TGTGCCAGCAGCCCCGGGGGGGTCGTTAATCAGCCCCAGCATTTT. It yields the protein CASSPGGVVNQPQHF.

The J gene is TRBJ2-6, the V gene TRBV5-5; D is uncertain. Trimming shortened V by 0 bases and J by 0 bases, and 7 bases separated the two germline ends. This CDR3 comprises 16 residues. Germline CDR1 reads SGHKS; CDR2 reads YYEKEE (reference sequence). Here the CDR3 DNA reads TGTGCCAGCAGCTTGGGACAATTCTCTGGGGCCAACGTCCTGACTTTC. Translated: CASSLGQFSGANVLTF.

The gene calls are TRBV9 and TRBJ1-1; TRBD1 is a possible D gene (5 bases). CDR3 length equals 14 residues. The V and J ends lost 0 bases and 4 bases respectively, with 10 bases between them. Germline V lookup: CDR1 SGDLS, CDR2 YYNGEE. The CDR3 DNA sequence: TGTGCCAGCAGCGTAGATCCGGGGGGCACTGAAGCTTTCTTT. Amino acid sequence: CASSVDPGGTEAFF. The entire variable domain, with the rest obtained from reference TRBV9 and TRBJ1-1, is as follows: DSGVTQTPKHLITATGQRVTLRCSPRSGDLSVYWYQQSLDQGLQFLIQYYNGEERAKGNILERFSAQQFPDLHSELNLSSLELGDSALYFCASSVDPGGTEAFFGQGTRLTVV.

This clone was detected a few times. CDR3 nucleotide sequence: TGTGCCAGCAGTGAGAGGCAGGGGGCTCGCAATGAGCAGTTCTTC. Translation: CASSERQGARNEQFF. The rearrangement joins TRBV6-1 to TRBJ2-1; 8 positions agree with TRBD1. Germline V CDR1 and CDR2: MNHNS, SASEGT. The V gene end was trimmed by 3 bases and the J gene end by 6 bases; junction bases not matched to a gene: 7. The CDR3 covers 15 residues.

The rearrangement links TRBV15 to TRBJ2-1; perhaps TRBD1 as D (6 bases). The CDR3 totals 16 residues. Deletions cut 5 bases from V and 7 bases from J, with 21 bases between. Per the germline V gene, CDR1 is LNHNV and CDR2 is YYDKDF (reference sequence). CDR3 sequence reads: CATSPNRERGWNEQFF. The CDR3 DNA reads TGTGCCACCAGCCCAAACAGGGAAAGAGGGTGGAATGAGCAGTTCTTC.